This TCR beta chain is drawn from a study of T cells after posttransplantation cyclophosphamide. The study, taken as a whole, reports: After PTCy, TRB diversity resembled that of CNI/methotrexate controls.

CDR3 size: 13 residues. Trimming pared 6 bases from V and 4 bases from J, leaving 12 bases between. Per germline, CDR1 MDHEN and CDR2 SYDVKM. Methotrexate plus calcineurin inhibitor accompanied controls' myeloablative marrow transplants; sampling was 1 year later. Assay: immunoSEQ multiplex PCR; the TCRdb copy retains only in-frame clones and omits some. In the table there are over 3,000 clones, roughly 77% of which are singletons. A word on this clone: The antigen is undetermined.

The source material was PBMCs, sampled after allogeneic stem cell transplant with calcineurin inhibitor and methotrexate. The gene calls are TRBV28 and TRBJ1-2; D perhaps matches TRBD1 (6 bases). The TCR was taken from a female patient in her fifties or sixties who received an allogeneic stem cell transplant from an unrelated donor, was CMV-positive, and had acute and chronic GVHD. Some T cells may have come from the graft donor. The CDR3 DNA reads TGTGCCAGCAGACCTCAGGGGAGCTATGGCTACACCTTC. Translation: CASRPQGSYGYTF.